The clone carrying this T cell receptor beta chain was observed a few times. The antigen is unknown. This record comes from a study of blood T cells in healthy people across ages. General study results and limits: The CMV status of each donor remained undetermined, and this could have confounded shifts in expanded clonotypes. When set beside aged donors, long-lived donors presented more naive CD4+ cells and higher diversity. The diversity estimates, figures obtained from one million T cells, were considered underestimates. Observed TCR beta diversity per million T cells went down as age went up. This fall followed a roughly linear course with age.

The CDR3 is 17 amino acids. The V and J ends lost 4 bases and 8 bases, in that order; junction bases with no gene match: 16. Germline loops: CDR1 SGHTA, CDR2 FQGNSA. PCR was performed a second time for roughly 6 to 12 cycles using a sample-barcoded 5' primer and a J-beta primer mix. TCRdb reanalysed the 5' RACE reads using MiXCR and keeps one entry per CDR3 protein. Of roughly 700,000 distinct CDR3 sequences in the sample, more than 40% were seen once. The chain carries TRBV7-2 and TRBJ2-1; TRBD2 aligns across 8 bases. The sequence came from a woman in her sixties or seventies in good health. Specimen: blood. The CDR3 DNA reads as TGTGCCAGCAGCTCATCCACTGGGACTAGGGGGGTTGATGAGCAGTTCTTC. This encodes CASSSSTGTRGVDEQFF.